This section outlines one T cell receptor (beta chain) sequence together with its context. The data derive from a study of T-cell reconstitution after alpha-beta-depleted transplantation in children. Germline V gene lookup returns CDR1 LNHDA and CDR2 SQIVND (reference sequence). The CDR3 contains 19 residues. Germline trimming cut 5 bases from V and 0 bases from J; bases unmatched to any gene: 14. The TCRbeta library incorporated unique molecular identifiers. MiXCR, run by TCRdb on the PCR reads, gives a single entry per CDR3 protein. This repertoire shows more than 150,000 distinct CDR3 sequences, more than 12% found once; its top ten account for roughly 13%.

The TCR was taken from a human donor who donated a stem cell graft to a child with acute lymphoblastic leukemia. V is TRBV19 and J is TRBJ1-1, with 11 bases identical to TRBD1. The sample consisted of PBMCs from the stem cell graft donor, taken from the stem cell graft. CDR3 in DNA: TGTGCCAGTAGTGCGTCCGGGACAGGGGGAAGCACCATGAACACTGAAGCTTTCTTT. Its translation: CASSASGTGGSTMNTEAFF.